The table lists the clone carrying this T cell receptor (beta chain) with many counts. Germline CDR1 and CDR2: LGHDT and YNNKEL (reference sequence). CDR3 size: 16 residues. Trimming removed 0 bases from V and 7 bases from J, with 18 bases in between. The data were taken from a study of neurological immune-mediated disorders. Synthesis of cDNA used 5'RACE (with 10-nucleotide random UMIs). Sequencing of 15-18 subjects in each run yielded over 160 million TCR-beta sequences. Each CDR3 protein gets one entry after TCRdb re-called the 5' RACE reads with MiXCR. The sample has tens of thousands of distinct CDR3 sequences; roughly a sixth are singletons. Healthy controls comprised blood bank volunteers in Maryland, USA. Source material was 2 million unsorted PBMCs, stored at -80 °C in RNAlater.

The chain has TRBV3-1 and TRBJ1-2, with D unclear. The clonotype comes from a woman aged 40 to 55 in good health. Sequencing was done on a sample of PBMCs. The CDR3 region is CASSQDGAMGNSGYTF. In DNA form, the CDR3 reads TGTGCCAGCAGCCAAGACGGTGCAATGGGAAATAGTGGCTACACCTTC.